Listed below are T cell receptor beta chains from one sample, sequenced in a study of blood T cells in healthy people across ages. From the 5' RACE reads, TCRdb called clonotypes with MiXCR, one entry per CDR3 protein. The data contain around 1,500,000 distinct CDR3 sequences, roughly 27% of them singletons. Sample: blood. Source of these receptors: a woman aged 25 to 39 in good health. CDR3s include the opening cysteine and the closing phenylalanine or tryptophan. D genes are given only for firm matches. Clone size is stated in some rows and not others, as once, few, many or a class when expanded.

>.|.|TRBJ2-2|TRBV27|16
CASGNTGLLGAGELFF
TGTGCCAGCGGAAATACAGGGCTTTTGGGGGCCGGGGAGCTGTTTTTT
>.|.|TRBJ2-1|TRBV7-9|14
CASSLVRQRDEQFF
TGTGCCAGCAGCCTAGTTCGGCAAAGGGACGAGCAGTTCTTC
>few|.|TRBJ2-1|TRBV29-1|13
CSVGKARYNEQFF
TGCAGCGTGGGGAAGGCCAGATACAATGAGCAGTTCTTC
>.|.|TRBJ2-3|TRBV29-1|14
CSVGLLQGADTQYF
TGCAGCGTCGGCCTCTTACAGGGCGCAGATACGCAGTATTTT
>few|TRBD1|TRBJ2-1|TRBV29-1|15
CSVATGAGSYNEQFF
TGCAGCGTTGCTACAGGGGCGGGCTCCTACAATGAGCAGTTCTTC
>.|.|TRBJ2-5|TRBV10-3|14
CATSPRSERETQYF
TGTGCCACCAGTCCCCGTTCCGAACGGGAGACCCAGTACTTC
>few|TRBD2|TRBJ2-2|TRBV4-2|17
CASSQESSGANTGELFF
TGTGCCAGCAGCCAAGAGTCCAGCGGGGCTAACACCGGGGAGCTGTTTTTT
>.|.|TRBJ2-1|TRBV4-1|17
CASSQESAEPSYNEQFF
TGCGCCAGCAGCCAAGAATCGGCGGAGCCCTCCTACAATGAGCAGTTCTTC
>.|TRBD1|TRBJ2-3|TRBV20-1|14
CSAREHRGEDTQYF
TGCAGTGCTAGAGAACACAGGGGTGAAGATACGCAGTATTTT
>.|.|TRBJ2-1|TRBV11-3|14
CASSLVVGANEQFF
TGTGCCAGCAGCTTGGTAGTGGGGGCTAATGAGCAGTTCTTC
>.|.|TRBJ1-1|TRBV7-2|14
CASSSQNSNTEAFF
TGTGCCAGCAGCTCACAGAACTCGAACACTGAAGCTTTCTTT
>.|TRBD1|TRBJ1-1|TRBV6-6|16
CASSRNRGSSNTEAFF
TGTGCCAGCAGTCGCAACAGGGGCTCATCGAACACTGAAGCTTTCTTT
>many|.|TRBJ2-7|TRBV20-1|14
CSARRPFESYEQYF
TGCAGTGCTAGAAGGCCCTTCGAGTCCTACGAGCAGTACTTC
>.|TRBD1|TRBJ2-1|TRBV9|14
CASSVGTGIGEQFF
TGTGCCAGCAGCGTAGGGACAGGGATCGGTGAGCAGTTCTTC
>few|.|TRBJ2-5|TRBV4-2|14
CASSQEHYQETQYF
TGTGCCAGCAGCCAAGAACACTACCAAGAGACCCAGTACTTC
>many|.|TRBJ1-6|TRBV7-2|14
CASSFREPNSPLHF
TGTGCCAGCAGCTTCAGGGAACCGAATTCACCCCTCCACTTT
>few|.|TRBJ2-7|TRBV30|14
CAWRSRNRGYEQYF
TGTGCCTGGAGGTCTCGGAACAGAGGCTACGAGCAGTACTTC
>many|TRBD2|TRBJ2-3|TRBV20-1|15
CSARPLAGASDTQYF
TGCAGTGCTAGACCACTAGCGGGAGCGTCAGATACGCAGTATTTT
>.|.|TRBJ2-2|TRBV10-2|11
CASSAGGELFF
TGCGCCAGCAGTGCGGGCGGGGAGCTGTTTTTT
>many|.|TRBJ1-1|TRBV6-6|14
CASSPVAVNTEAFF
TGTGCCAGCAGCCCGGTGGCGGTTAACACTGAAGCTTTCTTT
>.|.|TRBJ2-3|TRBV7-9|15
CASSPQSPRTDTQYF
TGTGCCAGCAGCCCCCAGTCACCTAGGACAGATACGCAGTATTTT
>few|.|TRBJ2-2|TRBV7-6|16
CASSSQHRIDTGELFF
TGTGCCAGCAGCTCACAACATCGCATAGACACCGGGGAGCTGTTTTTT
>.|.|TRBJ1-2|TRBV7-2|13
CASSSYFRDGYTF
TGTGCCAGCAGCTCCTACTTCCGGGATGGCTACACCTTC
>.|.|TRBJ2-2|TRBV7-2|16
CASSLAGGPGSGELFF
TGTGCCAGCAGCTTAGCGGGGGGGCCGGGAAGCGGGGAGCTGTTTTTT
>few|.|TRBJ1-5|TRBV18|13
CASSPGENQPQHF
TGTGCCAGCTCACCCGGAGAAAATCAGCCCCAGCATTTT
>few|.|TRBJ1-5|TRBV20-1|16
CSARDGGGAGNQPQHF
TGCAGTGCTAGAGATGGTGGGGGGGCAGGGAATCAGCCCCAGCATTTT
>.|.|TRBJ1-1|TRBV7-9|15
CASSLLQGLATEAFF
TGTGCCAGCAGCTTATTGCAGGGTCTCGCCACTGAAGCTTTCTTT